Listed below are T cell receptor beta chains from one sample, sequenced in a study of T cell responses to AZD1222 COVID-19 vaccine. Here immunoSEQ multiplex PCR was the method, and the copy in TCRdb shows in-frame clones only, minus some. The profile shows 66,000 or so clones, more than 65% of them singletons. This specimen was peripheral blood, taken on day 0 of MenACWY control vaccination. These receptors were obtained from an adult in good health. CDR3s include the opening cysteine and the closing phenylalanine or tryptophan. D genes are given only for firm matches. Size values are once, few and many counts, or a class for expanded clones, and some rows have none.

>TRBV19|TRBD1|TRBJ1-5|.
TGTGCCAGTAGTATGACGGGCAGGGGGGCAGGCAATCAGCCCCAGCATTTT
CASSMTGRGAGNQPQHF
>TRBV28|.|TRBJ1-5|.
TGTGCCAGCAGTACACGTCTGACCGGGGGCAAGCAGCCCCAGCATTTT
CASSTRLTGGKQPQHF
>TRBV18|.|TRBJ2-2|.
TGTGCCAGCTCACCAGGCGACGGGGAGCTGTTTTTT
CASSPGDGELFF
>TRBV11-3|.|TRBJ2-3|once
TGTGCCAGCAGCTTATCCCTCGTAGCCCCGCAGTATTTT
CASSLSLVAPQYF
>TRBV6-2/TRBV6-3|TRBD1|TRBJ1-6|.
TGTGCCAGCAGCCCCGCAGGGGGGAGTTCACCCCTCCACTTT
CASSPAGGSSPLHF
>TRBV10-3|.|TRBJ1-6|.
TGTGCCATCAGTGATTATGGGGGTTCACCCCTCCACTTT
CAISDYGGSPLHF
>TRBV7-9|.|TRBJ2-7|few
TGTGCCAGCAGCCCAAGCAACAGGGCCTACGAGCAGTACTTC
CASSPSNRAYEQYF
>TRBV7-9|TRBD2|TRBJ2-1|few
TGTGCCAGCAGCCGTCCGGGGACTAGAGCTTACAATGAGCAGTTCTTC
CASSRPGTRAYNEQFF
>TRBV6-5|.|TRBJ1-2|.
TGTGCCAGCGCTGTACTAGGGACTTCCGCTGGCTACACCTTC
CASAVLGTSAGYTF
>TRBV5-1|.|TRBJ1-6|.
TGCGCCAGCACCAGTAATTCACCCCTCCACTTT
CASTSNSPLHF
>TRBV11-2|.|TRBJ2-5|.
TGTGCCAGCAGCTTATCGGGCAACTCTTATCAAGAGACCCAGTACTTC
CASSLSGNSYQETQYF
>TRBV5-1|TRBD2|TRBJ2-7|once
TGCGCCAGCAGCTTGGGGACTAGCGGATACGAGCAGTACTTC
CASSLGTSGYEQYF
>TRBV14|.|TRBJ2-1|.
TGTGCCAGCAGCCCTCGAGTAGCCAATGAGCAGTTCTTC
CASSPRVANEQFF
>TRBV7-2|.|TRBJ1-1|.
TGTGCCAGCAGCTTGGCCAGGGCGGTCGGAGCTTTCTTT
CASSLARAVGAFF
>TRBV6-5|.|TRBJ1-2|.
TGTGCCAGCAGTACACAGGCTTCAGGTGGCTACACCTTC
CASSTQASGGYTF
>TRBV30|.|TRBJ1-1|.
TGTGCCTGGAGTGTATTCGGACTCGATGGGAACACTGAAGCTTTCTTT
CAWSVFGLDGNTEAFF
>TRBV27|TRBD2|TRBJ2-7|.
TGTGCCAGCAGTAAGGGGCGGGGGGGCAAGCAGTACTTC
CASSKGRGGKQYF
>TRBV29-1|TRBD2|TRBJ2-5|few
TGCAGCGGTAGCGGGAGCGGTACCCTTCAAGAGACCCAGTACTTC
CSGSGSGTLQETQYF
>TRBV5-8|.|TRBJ1-2|.
TGTGCCAGCAGCTTGTATGGCGATGGCTACACCTTC
CASSLYGDGYTF
>TRBV16|.|TRBJ1-2|once
TGTGCCAGCAGCCAATCGGCAGGTGCTAACTATGGCTACACCTTC
CASSQSAGANYGYTF
>TRBV9|.|TRBJ1-4|.
TGTGCCAGCAGCGCGGAGGGACGTTTAAATGAAAAACTGTTTTTT
CASSAEGRLNEKLFF
>TRBV2|.|TRBJ2-5|.
TGTGCCAGCAGTGAGAGGCTAGCCCAAGAGACCCAGTACTTC
CASSERLAQETQYF
>TRBV6-2/TRBV6-3|TRBD2|TRBJ2-1|.
TGTGCCAGCAGCACCGGGACTAGCGGGGGAAAGGAGCAGTTCTTC
CASSTGTSGGKEQFF
>TRBV2|TRBD1|TRBJ2-7|.
TGTGCCAGCAGTGACAGGGGGCTGATACACGAGCAGTACTTC
CASSDRGLIHEQYF
>TRBV19|.|TRBJ1-1|.
TGTGCCAGTTCCGACAGGCCGAACACTGAAGCTTTCTTT
CASSDRPNTEAFF
>TRBV20-1|.|TRBJ2-5|.
TGCAGTGCTAGAGGTAGGGAGACCCAGTACTTC
CSARGRETQYF
>TRBV4-1|.|TRBJ1-1|once
TGCGCCAGCAGCCACTCGACAGGCATGAACACTGAAGCTTTCTTT
CASSHSTGMNTEAFF
>TRBV11-2|.|TRBJ2-5|.
TGTGCCAGCAGCCCGGGTGTTTTCCAAGAGACCCAGTACTTC
CASSPGVFQETQYF